This T cell receptor beta chain was identified during a study of OX40 agonist ivuxolimab in advanced cancers. General observations from the study: CD4+ and CD8+ blood T cells expanded clonally by week 6 at 0.1 to 3.0 mg/kg.

Germline lookup yields CDR1 SGHAT and CDR2 FQNNGV. J gave up 3 bases and V 5 bases, and 10 bases lay outside the gene matches. This CDR3 spans 15 amino acids. Some clones are missing from TCRdb's copy, which holds only in-frame ones; the method was immunoSEQ multiplex PCR. The sample consists of 50,000 or so clones, 80% to 90% of them appearing once. In regard to this clone: The antigen remains unidentified.

Sequencing used CD4+ or CD8+ T cells sorted from blood, obtained in a trial of the OX40 agonist ivuxolimab. The chain links TRBV11-2 to TRBJ2-7; TRBD2 matches 7 bases. The clonotype comes from an adult with an advanced solid tumor such as melanoma, head and neck, liver or kidney cancer. The CDR3 sequence is CASSPHSGALYEQYF. DNA of the CDR3: TGTGCCAGCAGCCCGCACAGCGGGGCCCTCTACGAGCAGTACTTC.